This T cell receptor (beta chain) was captured in a study of PD-1 and CTLA-4 blockade in melanoma. CDR3 length: 19 residues. V was clipped by 3 bases and J by 5 bases, with 26 bases between them. Per the germline V gene, CDR1 is MDHEN and CDR2 is SYDVKM. TCRdb's table, derived via immunoSEQ multiplex PCR, lists solely in-frame clones and lacks some. The sample records about 31,000 clones, under 95% being singletons. Here the sequenced sample was CD8+ T cells from peripheral blood, taken from a patient given anti-PD-1 treatment. This clonotype was obtained from a human donor with melanoma. The V and J genes are TRBV28 and TRBJ1-5, with D perhaps matching TRBD1 (5 bases). In nucleotides, the CDR3 is TGTGCCAGCAGTTTTATTGTTCACCCTGGGGCGCACGCGGATCAGCCCCAGCATTTT. Protein product: CASSFIVHPGAHADQPQHF.